These 23 T cell receptor beta chains were all obtained from the same sample, sequenced in a study of cytomegalovirus exposure and HLA in healthy donors (dated by TCRdb to the late 2010s). The library was prepared using the immunoSEQ multiplex PCR assay. For the multiplex PCR, a mixture combining 60 forward primers for TCR Vbeta segments and 13 reverse primers for TCR Jbeta segments was used. TCRdb mirrors the immuneACCESS table, restricted to in-frame sequences. Some clones are absent from its copies; in checked studies, under half trace to an unresolved V gene, and the reason for the others is unknown. This sample comprises 130,000 to 150,000 clones, around 70% of them detected only once. The ten largest clones capture roughly 2.1% of the sample. The material sequenced was PBMCs. All receptors come from a middle-aged man in good health and CMV-seronegative.

The V and J genes are TRBV11-2 and TRBJ2-3; 9 bases are shared with TRBD2. This CDR3 has 15 residues. The V gene's germline CDR1 is SGHAT and CDR2 FQNNGV. V lost 1 base and J lost 6; bases outside the gene matches: 5. CDR3 DNA sequence: TGTGCCAGCAGCTTAGGTCCTAGCGGGGTGGATACGCAGTATTTT. This codes for CASSLGPSGVDTQYF. The full variable domain, rest sourced from reference TRBV11-2 and TRBJ2-3, is EAGVAQSPRYKIIEKRQSVAFWCNPISGHATLYWYQQILGQGPKLLIQFQNNGVVDDSQLPKDRFSAERLKGVDSTLKIQPAKLEDSAVYLCASSLGPSGVDTQYFGPGTRLTVL.

This rearrangement joins TRBV6-5 to TRBJ2-1, with TRBD2 matching 9 bases. The germline V gene encodes CDR1 MNHEY and CDR2 SVGAGI. V lost 0 bases to trimming and J lost 8 bases; unmatched junction nucleotides: 5. This CDR3 has 15 residues. CDR3 loop: CASSYSSGRIDEQFF. DNA of the CDR3: TGTGCCAGCAGTTACTCTAGCGGGAGAATCGATGAGCAGTTCTTC.

The genes are TRBV9 and TRBJ2-6, with D uncertain. CDR3 length: 16 residues. CDR1 is SGDLS, CDR2 YYNGEE, per germline. V lost 3 bases and J lost 0, with 10 bases in between. CDR3 residues: CASSAAVSSGANVLTF. In DNA form, the CDR3 reads TGTGCCAGCAGCGCCGCGGTTTCCTCTGGGGCCAACGTCCTGACTTTC.

This chain uses TRBV5-4 with TRBJ2-7; 9 bases line up with TRBD1. This CDR3 is built from 15 residues. Germline V gene data show CDR1 as SGHNT and CDR2 as YYREEE (reference sequence). V lost 0 bases to trimming and J lost 4 bases; unmatched junction nucleotides: 5. As DNA, the CDR3 is TGTGCCAGCAGCTTGGATCCGACAGGGGGTTACGAGCAGTACTTC. It translates to CASSLDPTGGYEQYF.

V gene TRBV19 combines with J gene TRBJ2-6; the match to TRBD2 covers 9 bases. The germline V gene encodes CDR1 LNHDA and CDR2 SQIVND (reference sequence). J was trimmed by 4 bases and V by 1 base; bases with no gene match: 2. The CDR3 covers 16 residues. The CDR3 reads CASSIGGGAGANVLTF. The CDR3 nucleotides are TGTGCCAGTAGTATAGGCGGGGGGGCGGGGGCCAACGTCCTGACTTTC.

The J gene is TRBJ2-4, the V gene TRBV11-2, with TRBD1 matching over 8 bases. J gave up 8 bases and V 5 bases, and 8 bases lay outside the gene matches. CDR1 is SGHAT and CDR2 is FQNNGV in the germline V gene. This CDR3 is built from 14 residues. Here the CDR3 reads CASSRTGPWDIQYF. The DNA for the CDR3 is TGTGCCAGCAGCCGGACAGGGCCTTGGGACATTCAGTACTTC.

Notes on this clone: Other DNA sequences in the sample encode the same CDR3. This rearrangement joins TRBV18 to TRBJ1-2; a weak D match, TRBD1 (6 bases). Trimming pared 2 bases from V and 2 bases from J, leaving 6 bases between. The CDR3 is 13 amino acids. Germline V gene sequence: CDR1 KGHSH, CDR2 LQKENI. CDR3 bases: TGTGCCAGCTCACCAGGGGGCAACTATGGCTACACCTTC. Encoded protein: CASSPGGNYGYTF.

The rearrangement links TRBV7-9 to TRBJ1-4; the D is unclear. Germline CDR1 reads SEHNR; CDR2 reads FQNEAQ (reference sequence). V lost 7 bases, J lost 8 bases, and 14 bases lay in between. The CDR3 contains 13 residues. The CDR3 protein is CASISSGEEKLFF. The CDR3 bases are TGTGCCAGCATTAGTAGCGGGGAGGAAAAACTGTTTTTT. Drawing the rest from reference TRBV7-9 and TRBJ1-4, the complete variable domain is DTGVSQNPRHKITKRGQNVTFRCDPISEHNRLYWYRQTLGQGPEFLTYFQNEAQLEKSRLLSDRFSAERPKGSFSTLEIQRTEQGDSAMYLCASISSGEEKLFFGSGTQLSVL.

In this sample, this clone turned up once. The gene calls are TRBV5-1 and TRBJ2-2, with TRBD2 as a possible D gene (5 bases). The CDR3 covers 14 residues. CDR1 and CDR2 (germline): SGHRS, YFSETQ. V was pared by 2 bases and J by 1 base, with 6 bases between. The CDR3 here is CASSLGGNTGELFF. The DNA of the CDR3 is TGCGCCAGCAGCTTAGGAGGGAACACCGGGGAGCTGTTTTTT. Filled out from reference TRBV5-1 and TRBJ2-2, the complete variable domain reads KAGVTQTPRYLIKTRGQQVTLSCSPISGHRSVSWYQQTPGQGLQFLFEYFSETQRNKGNFPGRFSGRQFSNSRSEMNVSTLELGDSALYLCASSLGGNTGELFFGEGSRLTVL.

The chain employs TRBV18 and TRBJ1-2, with D possibly TRBD1 on 6 matching bases. Germline V lookup: CDR1 KGHSH, CDR2 LQKENI. V was clipped by 2 bases and J by 4 bases, with 11 bases between them. The CDR3 length is 14 residues. For the CDR3, the DNA is TGTGCCAGCTCACCAGACGGGACAACCTATGGCTACACCTTC. Encoded protein: CASSPDGTTYGYTF.

V and J are TRBV28 and TRBJ1-5, with unresolved D. CDR1 is MDHEN, CDR2 SYDVKM, per germline. The CDR3 consists of 12 residues. Deletions cut 2 bases from V and 4 bases from J, with 3 bases between. This chain's CDR3 is CASSLINQPQHF. The DNA of the CDR3 is TGTGCCAGCAGTTTAATAAATCAGCCCCAGCATTTT.

The chain couples TRBV19 to TRBJ2-3; 9 positions agree with TRBD2. Germline-derived CDR1 and CDR2 are LNHDA and SQIVND (reference sequence). The CDR3 totals 16 residues. After removal of 3 bases from V and 5 bases from J, the junction contained 9 bases not matched to a gene. The CDR3 region is CASSMSAGGTRDTQYF. DNA of the CDR3: TGTGCCAGTAGTATGTCAGCGGGAGGCACTAGAGATACGCAGTATTTT. Full variable domain (remainder filled in from reference TRBV19 and TRBJ2-3): DGGITQSPKYLFRKEGQNVTLSCEQNLNHDAMYWYRQDPGQGLRLIYYSQIVNDFQKGDIAEGYSVSREKKESFPLTVTSAQKNPTAFYLCASSMSAGGTRDTQYFGPGTRLTVL.

The rearrangement links TRBV4-2 to TRBJ1-5; D not certain. The V gene's germline CDR1 is LGHNA and CDR2 YNFKEQ. V shed 2 bases and J shed 5 bases, with 13 bases lying between them. CDR3 size: 15 residues. This CDR3 is CASSQTDGRDQPQHF. The CDR3 bases are TGTGCCAGCAGCCAAACGGACGGGCGGGATCAGCCCCAGCATTTT.

For this clone: At one end the junction does not follow the germline gene, possibly because of a read error. The chain couples TRBV29-1 to TRBJ1-2; TRBD1 matches 7 bases. The germline CDR1 and CDR2 sequences are SQVTM and ANQGSEA. This CDR3 comprises 16 residues. CDR3 nucleotides: TGCAGCGTTCCCTCGGGACAGAAGCTTTCTAACTATGGCTACCCCTTC. Its protein product is CSVPSGQKLSNYGYPF.

Regarding this clone: The junction departs from the called germline gene at one end, perhaps through a read error. J is TRBJ1-5 and V is TRBV20-1; D gene uncertain. Per the germline V gene, CDR1 is DFQATT and CDR2 is SNEGSKA (reference sequence). CDR3 length equals 11 residues. This chain's CDR3 is CSARVGIGLYF. The CDR3 coding sequence is TGCAGTGCTAGAGTCGGGATTGGGTTGTATTTT.

The rearrangement uses TRBV5-1 and TRBJ2-2, with 7 nucleotides matching TRBD1. This CDR3 has 16 residues. V shed 0 bases, J shed 2 bases, and the junction held 4 bases outside the gene matches. Germline V lookup: CDR1 SGHRS, CDR2 YFSETQ. CDR3 sequence (DNA): TGCGCCAGCAGCTTGGCCGGGACAGTAAACACCGGGGAGCTGTTTTTT. Its translation is CASSLAGTVNTGELFF.

This clone occurred once. The V gene is TRBV5-4, the J gene TRBJ2-7; tentatively, D is TRBD1 (5 bases). Germline CDR1 and CDR2: SGHNT and YYREEE (reference sequence). Trimming pared 0 bases from V and 5 bases from J, leaving 12 bases between. The CDR3 runs 14 residues. CDR3 DNA: TGTGCCAGCAGCTTGGAGGCAGGGCTGGACGAGCAGTACTTC. Amino acids: CASSLEAGLDEQYF.

The rearrangement links TRBV30 to TRBJ2-3; TRBD2 is a possible D gene (6 bases). CDR1 GTSNPN and CDR2 SVGIG come from the germline V gene (reference sequence). CDR3 length: 13 amino acids. Trimming shortened V by 4 bases and J by 5 bases, and 13 bases separated the two germline ends. The CDR3 here is CAWTEGVGDTQYF. In DNA form, the CDR3 reads TGTGCCTGGACGGAGGGAGTAGGAGATACGCAGTATTTT.

The chain recombines TRBV7-2 with TRBJ2-7, with D uncertain. V was clipped by 1 base and J by 3 bases, with 4 bases between them. In germline, CDR1 is SGHTA, CDR2 FQGNSA. This CDR3 comprises 12 residues. The DNA of the CDR3 is TGTGCCAGCAGCTTAGGTCGCTACGAGCAGTACTTC. It yields the protein CASSLGRYEQYF.

The chain is built from TRBV7-9 and TRBJ1-6; a weak D match, TRBD1 (5 bases). Looked up from germline, CDR1 is SEHNR and CDR2 is FQNEAQ (reference sequence). With 5 bases removed from V and 0 bases from J, the gap between germline ends came to 11 bases. CDR3 length: 16 amino acids. The CDR3 sequence: CASSPGSGSYNSPLHF. The CDR3 DNA reads TGTGCCAGCAGCCCAGGGTCAGGCTCCTATAATTCACCCCTCCACTTT.

This chain joins TRBV19 and TRBJ2-1; D gene unclear. Per the germline V gene, CDR1 is LNHDA and CDR2 is SQIVND (reference sequence). The CDR3 is made up of 16 amino acids. V shed 9 bases and J shed 0 bases, with 18 bases lying between them. In DNA form, the CDR3 reads TGTGCCAGCACCCCAGGTGTCGGCAGCTCCTACAATGAGCAGTTCTTC. It translates to CASTPGVGSSYNEQFF.

This sequence joins TRBV7-2 and TRBJ1-5; D is uncertain. There are 12 residues in the CDR3. The germline CDR1 and CDR2 sequences are SGHTA and FQGNSA. The V end lost 2 bases, the J end lost 7 bases, and 6 bases lay between the germline ends. DNA for the CDR3: TGTGCCAGCAGCTTAACTATGCAGCCCCAGCATTTT. Translation gives CASSLTMQPQHF.

This clone appeared a single time. The chain is built from TRBV6-5 and TRBJ2-3; no definite D call. This CDR3 has 13 residues. The germline V gene encodes CDR1 MNHEY and CDR2 SVGAGI. The ends were cut back, 4 bases at V and 0 bases at J, with 5 bases in the middle. CDR3: CASSSQSTDTQYF. DNA of the CDR3: TGTGCCAGCAGTTCGCAGAGCACAGATACGCAGTATTTT.